The 32 T cell receptor beta chains presented below share a single source sample, sequenced in a study of human T cells and chemical hapten exposure. Time point described: patch test 3, about 24 weeks after DPC sensitization. Treatment of the sample: therapeutic diphenylcyclopropenone sensitization with weekly scalp DPC. From the RACE reads, TCRdb called clonotypes with MiXCR, one entry per CDR3 protein. The table lists more than 70,000 distinct CDR3 sequences, approximately 11% of them singletons. The sequenced sample was whole blood, obtained in connection with sensitization to the hapten diphenylcyclopropenone (DPC). The origin of the receptors is a woman in her twenties or thirties with alopecia areata. Some clones in this sample may be carry-over from other donors' samples.

The chain links TRBV6-5 to TRBJ2-1; D is possibly TRBD1 or TRBD2 (5 bases each). CDR3 length equals 15 residues. V lost 5 bases, J lost 5 bases, and 16 bases lay in between. Germline assignment: CDR1 MNHEY and CDR2 SVGAGI. CDR3 nucleotide sequence: TGTGCCAGCAGTCGATTCATTATGGGGGACAATGAGCAGTTCTTC. It translates to CASSRFIMGDNEQFF.

This clonotype was found many times. This chain uses TRBV20-1 with TRBJ1-6; 7 positions agree with TRBD1. The CDR3 sequence is 13 residues long. Germline V gene sequence: CDR1 DFQATT, CDR2 SNEGSKA (reference sequence). The V and J ends lost 2 bases and 10 bases, in that order; junction bases with no gene match: 5. In nucleotides, the CDR3 is TGCAGTGCTAGACAGGGGGATGGATCACCCCTCCACTTT. Protein sequence: CSARQGDGSPLHF.

This clonotype was seen ten or more times. The chain has TRBV4-2 and TRBJ2-5, with 7 bases aligning to TRBD2. V was clipped by 1 base and J by 3 bases; unmatched bases: 14. The CDR3 covers 18 residues. Per germline, CDR1 LGHNA and CDR2 YNFKEQ. CDR3 in amino acids: CASSQGYGGSGTEETQYF. CDR3 in DNA: TGTGCCAGCAGCCAAGGTTATGGCGGGAGCGGGACGGAAGAGACCCAGTACTTC.

This clonotype was found many times. This chain joins TRBV6-5 and TRBJ1-5; TRBD1 might be the D (5 bases). V was trimmed by 10 bases and J by 5 bases, leaving 18 bases between them. Germline values: CDR1 MNHEY, CDR2 SVGAGI. This CDR3 is built from 14 residues. The CDR3 reads CATKGAGIYQPQHF. The CDR3 DNA sequence: TGTGCCACAAAAGGGGCAGGAATTTATCAGCCCCAGCATTTT.

In DNA, the CDR3 is TGTGCCAGCTCACCACGAGGACAGGACCCCGCCTGGCAAGAAGCTTTCTTT. Translated: CASSPRGQDPAWQEAFF. The rearrangement uses TRBV18 and TRBJ1-1; 7 nucleotides match TRBD1. V dropped 1 base and J dropped 8; count of bases not matched to a gene: 16. The CDR3 is 17 residues long. CDR1 is KGHSH, CDR2 LQKENI, per germline.

At least ten counts were recorded for this clonotype. This sequence joins TRBV7-9 and TRBJ2-1, with 9 bases identical to TRBD2. Germline loops: CDR1 SEHNR, CDR2 FQNEAQ (reference sequence). The CDR3 contains 19 residues. With 4 bases clipped from V and 0 bases from J, the junction kept 13 bases outside the gene matches. CDR3 sequence (DNA): TGTGCCAGCAGCTCTCTCGCCGCGGGAGGGAGGAGCTCCTACAATGAGCAGTTCTTC. Amino acids: CASSSLAAGGRSSYNEQFF.

This clonotype was recorded a few times. The gene calls are TRBV6-4 and TRBJ2-2; 10 bases agree with TRBD2. Germline CDR1 MRHNA, CDR2 SNTAGT. The junction had 2 bases not matched to a gene; V was cut back by 0 bases and J by 1 base. There are 17 residues in the CDR3. CDR3 DNA sequence: TGTGCCAGCAGTGACTCCCTAGCGGGGGAGAACACCGGGGAGCTGTTTTTT. Protein: CASSDSLAGENTGELFF.

This clonotype was detected only a few times. The rearrangement joins TRBV12-3 or TRBV12-4 to TRBJ1-5; 8 nucleotides agree with TRBD1. With 6 bases clipped from V and 5 bases from J, the junction kept 6 bases outside the gene matches. CDR3 size: 14 residues. Here the CDR3 DNA reads TGTGCCAGCAGCCCAGGGACAGGTTATCAGCCCCAGCATTTT. It yields the protein CASSPGTGYQPQHF.

This clonotype showed up many times. The rearrangement uses TRBV24-1 and TRBJ2-1; D unclear. This CDR3 has 13 amino acids. V dropped 4 bases and J dropped 10 bases, with 13 bases sitting between them. Germline CDR1 KGHDR, CDR2 SFDVKD. This CDR3 reads CATSEHLTKEQFF. Here the CDR3 DNA reads TGTGCCACCAGTGAACACCTCACGAAGGAGCAGTTCTTC.

This clonotype was detected ten times or more. V gene TRBV11-2 combines with J gene TRBJ2-5; no clear D. The CDR3 sequence is 13 residues long. Germline V gene sequence: CDR1 SGHAT, CDR2 FQNNGV. Trimming shortened V by 1 base and J by 0 bases, and 3 bases separated the two germline ends. In DNA, the CDR3 is TGTGCCAGCAGCTTAGCGTACCAAGAGACCCAGTACTTC. This translates into CASSLAYQETQYF. Combining the CDR3 with reference TRBV11-2 and TRBJ2-5 gives the whole variable domain EAGVAQSPRYKIIEKRQSVAFWCNPISGHATLYWYQQILGQGPKLLIQFQNNGVVDDSQLPKDRFSAERLKGVDSTLKIQPAKLEDSAVYLCASSLAYQETQYFGPGTRLLVL.

This clonotype was found many times. The chain is built from TRBV19 and TRBJ1-2, with 11 bases lining up with TRBD1. The germline gives CDR1 LNHDA, CDR2 SQIVND (reference sequence). V trimming: 5 bases; J trimming: 7 bases; junction bases outside the gene matches: 9. This CDR3 is built from 15 residues. The chain's CDR3 is CASSSQDRGPGGYTF. CDR3 sequence (DNA): TGTGCCAGTAGTTCCCAGGACAGGGGGCCAGGTGGCTACACCTTC.

This rearrangement joins TRBV28 to TRBJ2-3; 7 nucleotides agree with TRBD1. Germline-derived CDR1 and CDR2 are MDHEN and SYDVKM. The V gene end was trimmed by 4 bases and the J gene end by 3 bases; junction bases not matched to a gene: 7. The CDR3 is made up of 15 amino acids. CDR3 nucleotide sequence: TGTGCCAGCAGTTCTCCACGACAGGGAACAGATACGCAGTATTTT. It is translated as CASSSPRQGTDTQYF.

This clonotype was recorded at least ten times. The chain has TRBV20-1 and TRBJ2-5; tentative D call: TRBD1 (5 bases). V lost 4 bases to trimming and J lost 0 bases, with 18 bases between them. Germline V lookup: CDR1 DFQATT, CDR2 SNEGSKA (reference sequence). This CDR3 has 16 residues. The CDR3 loop reads CSAITRTTSNQETQYF. CDR3 coding DNA: TGCAGTGCTATCACCAGGACAACTTCTAACCAAGAGACCCAGTACTTC.

This clonotype was seen more than once but under ten times. The rearrangement links TRBV9 to TRBJ1-2, with a weak D call TRBD1 (5 bases). The CDR3 is made up of 16 amino acids. Germline CDR1 reads SGDLS; CDR2 reads YYNGEE. Trimming shortened V by 0 bases and J by 2 bases, and 14 bases separated the two germline ends. CDR3 sequence (DNA): TGTGCCAGCAGCGTAGGGGCAGGCGAGGGGAACTATGGCTACACCTTC. Its translation is CASSVGAGEGNYGYTF.

This clonotype has just one count. J is TRBJ2-3 and V is TRBV5-6; a weak D match, TRBD2 (6 bases). Trimming cost V 4 bases and J 7 bases, with 13 bases left between them. The CDR3 length is 13 residues. CDR1 is SGHDT and CDR2 is YYEEEE in the germline V gene. CDR3 bases: TGTGCCAGCAGCCTCCAGGAGGGCTATACGCAGTATTTT. Residues: CASSLQEGYTQYF.

The rearrangement uses TRBV29-1 and TRBJ2-1, with 10 bases identical to TRBD2. The V and J ends lost 1 base and 3 bases, in that order; junction bases with no gene match: 0. Germline CDR1 reads SQVTM; CDR2 reads ANQGSEA. The CDR3 consists of 14 residues. CDR3 sequence: CSVEASGSYNEQFF. Written as DNA, the CDR3 is TGCAGCGTTGAAGCTAGCGGGAGCTACAATGAGCAGTTCTTC.

This clonotype came up a few times. The rearrangement links TRBV7-8 to TRBJ1-5; D is possibly TRBD1 (5 bases). Germline V gives CDR1 SGHVS, CDR2 FQNEAQ. V gave up 5 bases and J gave up 2 bases, with 13 bases separating them. This CDR3 comprises 15 residues. The CDR3 nucleotides are TGTGCCAGCAGCCGTGTCAGGGTTGGCAATCAGCCCCAGCATTTT. Protein product: CASSRVRVGNQPQHF.

This clonotype has a count of ten or more. This chain joins TRBV4-1 and TRBJ2-3; a possible D gene is TRBD2 (6 bases). Germline values: CDR1 MGHRA, CDR2 YSYEKL. The ends were cut back, 0 bases at V and 5 bases at J, with 15 bases in the middle. There are 16 residues in the CDR3. CDR3 nucleotide sequence: TGCGCCAGCAGCCAAGAAGCCGGGAGAGGAAGAGATACGCAGTATTTT. Translating gives CASSQEAGRGRDTQYF.

This clonotype occurred many times. V gene TRBV5-5 combines with J gene TRBJ1-2, with D possibly TRBD1 on 5 matching bases. This CDR3 region has 15 residues. The germline V and J ends were trimmed by 3 bases and 6 bases, with 18 bases remaining between them. In germline, CDR1 is SGHKS, CDR2 YYEKEE (reference sequence). CDR3 loop: CASSYYGAQEDGYTF. CDR3 in DNA: TGTGCCAGCAGCTATTACGGGGCCCAGGAGGATGGCTACACCTTC. Full variable domain (outside the CDR3, taken from reference TRBV5-5 and TRBJ1-2): DAGVTQSPTHLIKTRGQQVTLRCSPISGHKSVSWYQQVLGQGPQFIFQYYEKEERGRGNFPDRFSARQFPNYSSELNVNALLLGDSALYLCASSYYGAQEDGYTFGSGTRLTVV.

This clonotype was detected ten times or more. The V and J genes are TRBV5-1 and TRBJ2-3; D not certain. The CDR3 spans 14 residues. Per the germline V gene, CDR1 is SGHRS and CDR2 is YFSETQ. V lost 1 base and J lost 0, with 6 bases in between. The CDR3: CASSLTESTDTQYF. The DNA of the CDR3 is TGCGCCAGCAGCTTGACGGAAAGCACAGATACGCAGTATTTT.

V usage is TRBV29-1 and J usage is TRBJ2-5; weak D call: TRBD2 (6 bases). Trimming took 6 bases from V and 1 from J, leaving 6 bases between them. CDR3 size: 11 residues. Germline assignment: CDR1 SQVTM and CDR2 ANQGSEA. The chain's CDR3 is CSVEGQETQYF. The DNA for the CDR3 is TGCAGCGTGGAGGGCCAAGAGACCCAGTACTTC.

This clonotype was observed a handful of times. V and J are TRBV5-1 and TRBJ1-1; D ambiguous. CDR3 length equals 15 residues. V was shortened by 0 bases and J by 1 base, with 10 bases between the two germline ends. The germline gives CDR1 SGHRS, CDR2 YFSETQ. The CDR3 reads CASSLEYTSNTEAFF. CDR3 coding DNA: TGCGCCAGCAGCTTGGAGTATACCTCGAACACTGAAGCTTTCTTT.

This clonotype occurred once. The gene calls are TRBV29-1 and TRBJ2-1; D uncertain. The CDR3 covers 11 residues. Trimming pared 6 bases from V and 6 bases from J, leaving 9 bases between. Germline V lookup: CDR1 SQVTM, CDR2 ANQGSEA. The DNA of the CDR3 is TGCAGCGTGGAGCGTTCCAATGAGCAGTTCTTC. Its protein product is CSVERSNEQFF.

This clonotype has just a few counts. The chain recombines TRBV5-1 with TRBJ2-5; D is uncertain. This CDR3 comprises 14 residues. Trimming took off 0 bases at V and 4 bases at J, with 10 bases between the two ends. Germline values: CDR1 SGHRS, CDR2 YFSETQ. The CDR3 region is CASSLDISVETQYF. CDR3 nucleotide sequence: TGCGCCAGCAGCTTGGACATTTCGGTAGAGACCCAGTACTTC.

This clonotype has more than one count but fewer than ten. The chain uses TRBV2 and TRBJ2-7, with 12 bases matching TRBD1. In germline, CDR1 is SNHLY, CDR2 FYNNEI. This CDR3 spans 14 amino acids. J gave up 3 bases and V 5 bases, and 2 bases lay outside the gene matches. CDR3 sequence: CASSRDRGHYEQYV. Written as DNA, the CDR3 is TGTGCCAGCAGTCGGGACAGGGGGCACTACGAGCAGTACGTC.

This clonotype was counted ten times or more. The chain uses TRBV20-1 and TRBJ2-1, with 8 bases matching TRBD2. Germline V CDR1 and CDR2: DFQATT, SNEGSKA (reference sequence). CDR3 length: 14 amino acids. V was pared by 1 base and J by 8 bases, with 7 bases of the junction left unmatched. The CDR3 DNA sequence: TGCAGTGCTAGAGTCGGCGGGAGGTACGATGAGCAGTTCTTC. Amino acids: CSARVGGRYDEQFF.

The genes are TRBV2 and TRBJ2-5; 8 nucleotides agree with TRBD1. This CDR3 contains 13 residues. Trimming removed 6 bases from V and 3 bases from J; junction bases left unmatched: 3. Germline CDR1 SNHLY, CDR2 FYNNEI. As DNA, the CDR3 is TGTGCCAGCAGCTCGGACAGGGAAGAGACCCAGTACTTC. Translating gives CASSSDREETQYF. Full variable domain (outside the CDR3, taken from reference TRBV2 and TRBJ2-5): EPEVTQTPSHQVTQMGQEVILRCVPISNHLYFYWYRQILGQKVEFLVSFYNNEISEKSEIFDDQFSVERPDGSNFTLKIRSTKLEDSAMYFCASSSDREETQYFGPGTRLLVL.

This rearrangement joins TRBV20-1 to TRBJ1-3; D not certain. The length of the CDR3 is 11 residues. The germline V gene encodes CDR1 DFQATT and CDR2 SNEGSKA (reference sequence). The V and J ends lost 7 bases and 4 bases respectively, with 8 bases between them. CDR3 nucleotide sequence: TGCAGTGTGAACAGAGGAAACACCATATATTTT. As protein: CSVNRGNTIYF.

This clonotype was counted ten times or more. The chain links TRBV11-2 to TRBJ2-5, with D possibly being TRBD2 (5 bases). Trimming pared 1 base from V and 5 bases from J, leaving 14 bases between. Germline CDR1 and CDR2: SGHAT and FQNNGV. The CDR3 contains 15 residues. Here the CDR3 reads CASSLVPAPGETQYF. The CDR3 DNA reads as TGTGCCAGCAGCTTAGTTCCAGCGCCGGGGGAGACCCAGTACTTC.

This clonotype occurred many times. The chain links TRBV7-9 to TRBJ1-2; possible D gene TRBD1, 6 bases. CDR1 is SEHNR and CDR2 is FQNEAQ in the germline V gene (reference sequence). The CDR3 is made up of 16 amino acids. Deletions cut 4 bases from V and 1 base from J, with 16 bases between. CDR3 coding DNA: TGTGCCAGCAGCTACCGGGACATCAACTATAACTATGGCTACACCTTC. Amino acids: CASSYRDINYNYGYTF.

This rearrangement joins TRBV18 to TRBJ2-1, with unresolved D. CDR3 size: 12 residues. V was clipped by 1 base and J by 6 bases, with 4 bases between them. Germline V gene sequence: CDR1 KGHSH, CDR2 LQKENI. The CDR3 loop reads CASSPHPNEQFF. CDR3 in DNA: TGTGCCAGCTCACCACACCCCAATGAGCAGTTCTTC. Together with reference TRBV18 and TRBJ2-1, the CDR3 gives the full variable domain: NAGVMQNPRHLVRRRGQEARLRCSPMKGHSHVYWYRQLPEEGLKFMVYLQKENIIDESGMPKERFSAEFPKEGPSILRIQQVVRGDSAAYFCASSPHPNEQFFGPGTRLTVL.

This clonotype was found many times. The J gene is TRBJ2-1, the V gene TRBV6-5, with 7 bases that match TRBD2. This CDR3 spans 13 amino acids. Trimming removed 7 bases from V and 5 bases from J; junction bases left unmatched: 5. CDR1 MNHEY and CDR2 SVGAGI come from the germline V gene. CDR3 loop: CASKASGNNEQFF. The CDR3 DNA is TGTGCCAGCAAGGCTAGCGGAAACAATGAGCAGTTCTTC.